This T cell receptor beta chain is from a study of TIL therapy for anti-PD-1-resistant metastatic lung cancer. Study as a whole: Median patient age was nearly 55, ranging roughly 35-85 years.

The time point was: pre-treatment sample, taken before nivolumab and TIL therapy. Tumor tissue came from excised metastases, mostly pleural nodules or supraclavicular lymph nodes. Enrollment ran from 2017 to early 2020. The libraries were made with immunoSEQ v3. Each library reached about 2 million read pairs, or roughly 4.5-6.5 million at deep level. Clones were read by immunoSEQ multiplex PCR, and TCRdb kept only the in-frame ones, dropping some. The repertoire has about 50,000 clones, over 65% of them found once; the top ten carry about 6%. Details on this clone: The antigen is not known.

This CDR3 is 13 amino acids long. Trimming stripped 0 bases from V and 8 bases from J, with 11 bases between. Germline CDR1 GTSNPN, CDR2 SVGIG (reference sequence). The study's findings and limits: Patients were highly selected, enriched for treatment-naive, never-smoker and oncogene-addicted cases.

This specimen consisted of tumor tissue, obtained at baseline. The origin of this receptor is a person between 25 and 80 years old with non-small cell lung cancer. The V gene is TRBV30, the J gene TRBJ2-1; no clear D. CDR3 sequence: CAWSVQAWDEQFF. In DNA form, the CDR3 reads TGTGCCTGGAGTGTACAAGCGTGGGATGAGCAGTTCTTC.